The rows below give T cell receptor beta chains drawn from one sample of a study of cytomegalovirus exposure and HLA in healthy donors. The assay was immunoSEQ multiplex PCR, and TCRdb's table has in-frame clones only and misses some. The sample consists of 72,000 or so clones, approximately 60% of them appearing once. The material sequenced was PBMCs. The receptors derive from a woman between 45 and 65 years old in good health and CMV-seronegative. Both conserved end residues are part of each CDR3. Fields, in order: CDR3 length, D gene, J gene, clone size, V gene, CDR3 protein, CDR3 DNA. A D gene is named only where the DNA matches it firmly. Not every row has a clone size; where given, it reads once, few, many or a size class.

len: 16
d_gene: -
j_gene: TRBJ2-7
abundance: -
v_gene: TRBV7-6
CDR3aa: CASSLALRQGLYEQYF
CDR3nt: TGTGCCAGCAGCTTAGCGCTAAGGCAGGGTCTGTACGAGCAGTACTTC

len: 15
d_gene: -
j_gene: TRBJ2-2
abundance: -
v_gene: TRBV7-2
CDR3aa: CASSLEGRTTGELFF
CDR3nt: TGTGCCAGCAGCTTAGAAGGCAGGACTACCGGGGAGCTGTTTTTT

len: 14
d_gene: TRBD2
j_gene: TRBJ2-5
abundance: -
v_gene: TRBV7-9
CDR3aa: CASSPSGRKETQYF
CDR3nt: TGTGCCAGCAGCCCTAGCGGGAGGAAGGAGACCCAGTACTTC

len: 15
d_gene: TRBD1
j_gene: TRBJ1-1
abundance: -
v_gene: TRBV5-6
CDR3aa: CASSSRRGQGLEAFF
CDR3nt: TGTGCCAGCAGCTCACGGAGGGGACAGGGTCTTGAAGCTTTCTTT

len: 17
d_gene: -
j_gene: TRBJ2-7
abundance: -
v_gene: TRBV15
CDR3aa: CATSRDRLTQGLYEQYF
CDR3nt: TGTGCCACCAGCAGAGATCGCCTCACCCAGGGCCTCTACGAGCAGTACTTC

len: 12
d_gene: -
j_gene: TRBJ1-1
abundance: -
v_gene: TRBV28
CDR3aa: CASVGQNTEAFF
CDR3nt: TGTGCCAGCGTTGGACAGAACACTGAAGCTTTCTTT

len: 13
d_gene: -
j_gene: TRBJ2-1
abundance: -
v_gene: TRBV5-4
CDR3aa: CASSTLPADEQFF
CDR3nt: TGTGCCAGCAGCACATTGCCCGCTGATGAGCAGTTCTTC

len: 12
d_gene: -
j_gene: TRBJ1-5
abundance: few
v_gene: TRBV28
CDR3aa: CASTDTVLPQHF
CDR3nt: TGTGCCAGCACCGATACAGTGTTGCCCCAGCATTTT

len: 14
d_gene: TRBD1
j_gene: TRBJ2-3
abundance: -
v_gene: TRBV2
CDR3aa: CASRRQGVTDTQYF
CDR3nt: TGTGCCAGCAGGCGGCAGGGGGTGACAGATACGCAGTATTTT

len: 17
d_gene: -
j_gene: TRBJ2-3
abundance: -
v_gene: TRBV7-2
CDR3aa: CASSPPLQPGRGDTQYF
CDR3nt: TGTGCCAGCAGCCCCCCTCTCCAGCCGGGTCGGGGAGATACGCAGTATTTT

len: 13
d_gene: TRBD2
j_gene: TRBJ2-7
abundance: -
v_gene: TRBV11-3
CDR3aa: CASETSGSYEQYF
CDR3nt: TGTGCCAGCGAGACTAGCGGTTCGTACGAGCAGTACTTC

len: 14
d_gene: TRBD2
j_gene: TRBJ2-7
abundance: -
v_gene: TRBV5-6
CDR3aa: CASSLVTSGYEQYF
CDR3nt: TGTGCCAGCAGCTTGGTAACTAGCGGCTACGAGCAGTACTTC

len: 12
d_gene: -
j_gene: TRBJ2-3
abundance: -
v_gene: TRBV29-1
CDR3aa: CSVGQRTDTQYF
CDR3nt: TGCAGCGTCGGACAGCGCACAGATACGCAGTATTTT

len: 16
d_gene: -
j_gene: TRBJ2-7
abundance: -
v_gene: TRBV4-3
CDR3aa: CASSQDRRASVYEQYF
CDR3nt: TGCGCCAGCAGCCAAGATAGGAGGGCTAGCGTCTACGAGCAGTACTTC

len: 14
d_gene: TRBD1
j_gene: TRBJ1-2
abundance: -
v_gene: TRBV28
CDR3aa: CASRLTGGGGGYTF
CDR3nt: TGTGCCAGCAGGTTGACAGGAGGGGGCGGTGGCTACACCTTC

len: 13
d_gene: -
j_gene: TRBJ2-1
abundance: few
v_gene: TRBV6-4
CDR3aa: CASSVTTVGEQFF
CDR3nt: TGTGCCAGCAGTGTGACTACCGTGGGTGAGCAGTTCTTC

len: 15
d_gene: -
j_gene: TRBJ2-5
abundance: -
v_gene: TRBV27
CDR3aa: CASSLTPYREETQYF
CDR3nt: TGTGCCAGCAGTTTAACCCCGTACAGGGAGGAGACCCAGTACTTC

len: 17
d_gene: TRBD2
j_gene: TRBJ2-2
abundance: few
v_gene: TRBV30
CDR3aa: CAWSGSWGTSGNGELFF
CDR3nt: TGTGCCTGGAGCGGCTCCTGGGGGACTAGCGGGAACGGGGAGCTGTTTTTT